The 27 T cell receptor beta chains in this list originate from one sample, sequenced in a study of T cells expressing NK-cell markers. TCRdb re-called the 5' RACE reads; one entry per CDR3 protein, DNA not given. The table counts about 450,000 distinct CDR3 sequences; approximately 7% lies in the top ten. The sample comprised blood T cells: a sorted CD56 or NKG2C T cell subset, CD4+ or CD8+ T cells, or bulk PBMC T cells (not recorded which). The receptors stem from a woman aged 18 to 75 in good health.

The genes are TRBV29-1 and TRBJ1-6; TCRdb outputs TRBD1, but without DNA this stays unchecked. This CDR3 is 13 amino acids long. In germline, CDR1 is SQVTM, CDR2 ANQGSEA. CDR3: CSVEAPDGLTLHF.

The chain has TRBV12-3 or TRBV12-4 and TRBJ2-1. There are 13 residues in the CDR3. CDR3 residues: CASSFHIDNEQFF.

The genes are TRBV5-1 and TRBJ2-1; the D gene TCRdb calls, TRBD1, cannot be checked with no DNA. Germline loops: CDR1 SGHRS, CDR2 YFSETQ. The length of the CDR3 is 12 residues. CDR3 sequence reads: CASSFDRHEQFF.

The chain has TRBV20-1 and TRBJ2-5; lacking DNA, the TRBD2 call made by TCRdb goes unchecked. The CDR3 sequence is 14 residues long. Germline values: CDR1 DFQATT, CDR2 SNEGSKA (reference sequence). The CDR3 loop reads CSAPGLAVRETQYF.

This rearrangement joins TRBV5-4 to TRBJ2-1; TCRdb's D gene call, TRBD2, goes unchecked for lack of DNA. CDR3 length: 17 amino acids. Germline values: CDR1 SGHNT, CDR2 YYREEE (reference sequence). CDR3: CASRTSGRVDSYNEQFF.

The rearrangement joins TRBV6-5 to TRBJ1-4; there is no DNA to check the TCRdb D call of TRBD1. Per germline, CDR1 MNHEY and CDR2 SVGAGI. CDR3 length: 15 amino acids. The CDR3 loop reads CASSYSGQGGEKLFF.

The chain uses TRBV29-1 and TRBJ2-7; TCRdb names TRBD1, which stays unverified in the absence of DNA. Germline V gene data show CDR1 as SQVTM and CDR2 as ANQGSEA. This CDR3 has 13 amino acids. The CDR3 here is CSAYGAPRTEQYF.

This sequence joins TRBV6-2 or TRBV6-3 and TRBJ2-5; there is no DNA to check the TCRdb D call of TRBD1. The CDR3 covers 14 residues. Germline V gives CDR1 MNHEY, CDR2 SVGEGT. CDR3 in amino acids: CATNPREAQETQYF.

V is TRBV10-3 and J is TRBJ2-4; TCRdb's assignment of TRBD1 cannot be checked, as there is no DNA. Germline CDR1 is ENHRY and CDR2 is SYGVKD. There are 13 residues in the CDR3. CDR3 region: CATSEDRKNIQYF.

V is TRBV11-2 and J is TRBJ1-1. Germline-derived CDR1 and CDR2 are SGHAT and FQNNGV. The CDR3 runs to 15 residues. The CDR3 region is CASSFGGRANTEAFF.

This chain connects TRBV12-3 or TRBV12-4 to TRBJ2-7; TCRdb indicates TRBD1, and absent DNA this call remains unverified. CDR3 length equals 16 residues. CDR3 region: CASSPLDRTSRVEQYF.

The chain recombines TRBV4-2 with TRBJ2-4; the D gene TCRdb calls, TRBD1, cannot be checked with no DNA. Per germline, CDR1 LGHNA and CDR2 YNFKEQ. CDR3 size: 15 residues. The CDR3 here is CASSPGDKAKNIQYF.

The J gene is TRBJ1-6, the V gene TRBV6-1. The V gene's germline CDR1 is MNHNS and CDR2 SASEGT. CDR3 length: 13 amino acids. Here the CDR3 reads CASRSSYNSPLHF.

The chain has TRBV5-1 and TRBJ2-2; the D call of TRBD2 rests on TCRdb alone, since no DNA is present to check it. The germline V gene encodes CDR1 SGHRS and CDR2 YFSETQ. The CDR3 has 14 amino acids. The CDR3 loop is CASSYGESTGELFF.

The rearrangement uses TRBV29-1 and TRBJ1-1. Germline loops: CDR1 SQVTM, CDR2 ANQGSEA. This CDR3 contains 12 residues. The CDR3 reads CSVRLQSPEAFF.

V gene TRBV27 combines with J gene TRBJ2-1. The CDR3 totals 15 residues. The V gene's germline CDR1 is MNHEY and CDR2 SMNVEV (reference sequence). The chain's CDR3 is CASSSVRSSYNEQFF.

The genes are TRBV12-3 or TRBV12-4 and TRBJ1-1; TCRdb reports TRBD1, a call that lacks DNA to check it against. The CDR3 totals 13 residues. CDR3 in amino acids: CASSLGVITEAFF.

The rearrangement joins TRBV6-5 to TRBJ2-4; TCRdb names TRBD2, which stays unverified in the absence of DNA. This CDR3 spans 16 amino acids. Per the germline V gene, CDR1 is MNHEY and CDR2 is SVGAGI. The CDR3 region is CASSSTSGVAKNIQYF.

The V gene is TRBV20-1, the J gene TRBJ1-2; TCRdb's D call, TRBD1, is unchecked because there is no DNA. The CDR3 consists of 14 residues. Per the germline V gene, CDR1 is DFQATT and CDR2 is SNEGSKA (reference sequence). CDR3 protein: CSARSREANYGYTF.

V gene TRBV20-1 combines with J gene TRBJ1-5. This CDR3 region has 12 residues. Germline lookup yields CDR1 DFQATT and CDR2 SNEGSKA (reference sequence). CDR3 region: CSVLPADQPQHF.

The chain links TRBV9 to TRBJ1-2. The CDR3 has 15 residues. The V gene's germline CDR1 is SGDLS and CDR2 YYNGEE. The CDR3 spells CASSEQTVPRGGYTF.

The chain is built from TRBV5-1 and TRBJ2-1. This CDR3 contains 16 residues. Germline V gene lookup returns CDR1 SGHRS and CDR2 YFSETQ. The chain's CDR3 is CASSPLEGSESNEQFF.

This chain connects TRBV20-1 to TRBJ1-4. CDR1 DFQATT and CDR2 SNEGSKA come from the germline V gene (reference sequence). This CDR3 is 13 amino acids long. The CDR3 sequence is CSAPDGVNEKLFF.

The chain joins TRBV7-2 to TRBJ2-2. CDR3 length: 15 residues. In germline, CDR1 is SGHTA, CDR2 FQGNSA. This CDR3 is CASSHRRGDTGELFF.

The chain recombines TRBV9 with TRBJ2-5. This CDR3 has 13 residues. Per the germline V gene, CDR1 is SGDLS and CDR2 is YYNGEE. CDR3 in amino acids: CASSVVSEETQYF.

The V gene is TRBV7-2, the J gene TRBJ1-3. The CDR3 loop spans 15 amino acids. Germline V CDR1 and CDR2: SGHTA, FQGNSA. This CDR3 is CASSSRLGVRNTIYF.

The V gene is TRBV18, the J gene TRBJ1-3. CDR1 KGHSH and CDR2 LQKENI come from the germline V gene. This CDR3 has 14 residues. The CDR3 is CASSQTDSGNTIYF.